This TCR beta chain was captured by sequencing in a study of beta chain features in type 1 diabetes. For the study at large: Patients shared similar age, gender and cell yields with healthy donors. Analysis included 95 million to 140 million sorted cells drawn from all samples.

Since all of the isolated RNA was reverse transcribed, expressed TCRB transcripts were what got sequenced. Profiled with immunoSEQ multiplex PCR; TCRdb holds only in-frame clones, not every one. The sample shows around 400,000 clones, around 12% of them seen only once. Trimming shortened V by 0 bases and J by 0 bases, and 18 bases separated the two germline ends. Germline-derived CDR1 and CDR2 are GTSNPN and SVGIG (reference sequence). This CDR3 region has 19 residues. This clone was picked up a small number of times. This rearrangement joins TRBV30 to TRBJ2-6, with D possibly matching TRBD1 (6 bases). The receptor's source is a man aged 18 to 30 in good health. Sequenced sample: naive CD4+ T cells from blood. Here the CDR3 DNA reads TGTGCCTGGAGTGTACCGACAGGTCCTAACCGCTCTGGGGCCAACGTCCTGACTTTC. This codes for CAWSVPTGPNRSGANVLTF.